This T cell receptor beta chain emerged from a study of vaccination and CD4 T cells after COVID-19. Study-wide context: Post-vaccine specimens were obtained a median 72 days after dose two (range 14 to 241). Study findings and constraints: Convalescent patients gained a median approximately 86% of their reactive clones only post-vaccination.

Noted treatment: approximately 11-day PBMC culture with coronavirus spike peptide pools or control peptides (ViraFEST assay). Cultures of PBMCs, two million per well, were set up with around 9.7 IU/ml IL-2 and around 9.8 ug/ml peptide pools. Only a few counts were recorded for this clonotype. Its specificity is unknown. Cultured CD4+ T cell DNA underwent sequencing with the Oncomine TCR Beta short-read assay. TCRdb re-derived calls from the PCR reads in MiXCR, one entry per CDR3 protein. The sample consists of just under 20,000 distinct CDR3 sequences, more than 45% of them appearing once. V lost 2 bases, J lost 3 bases, and 17 bases lay in between. CDR1 is SEHNR and CDR2 is FQNEAQ in the germline V gene (reference sequence). This CDR3 region has 16 residues.

Material for sequencing was CD4+ T cells from blood, cultured in vitro. The receptor's source is a human donor who had recovered from COVID-19. This chain links TRBV7-9 with TRBJ2-7, with D uncertain. This CDR3 reads CASSLCLDGTDYEQYF. In nucleotides, the CDR3 is TGTGCCAGCAGCTTATGTCTGGACGGCACAGACTACGAGCAGTACTTC.